This record looks at one T cell receptor beta chain sequence and its context. The antigen remains undetermined. The isolated RNA, all of it, was reverse transcribed, so expressed TCRB transcripts were what got sequenced. Generated by immunoSEQ multiplex PCR, the TCRdb table keeps only in-frame clones and is missing some. Of 300,000 to 400,000 clones in the sample, approximately 9.7% were seen once. This sample was included in a study of beta chain features in type 1 diabetes. Deletions cut 3 bases from V and 0 bases from J, with 18 bases between. The germline V gene encodes CDR1 KGHSH and CDR2 LQKENI. The CDR3 is made up of 18 amino acids. Study conclusions and caveats: Researchers report that Type 1 diabetes patients had moderately but significantly shorter TCRB CDR3s across all four CD4+ subsets. When VDJ junctions were examined, type 1 diabetes patients showed fewer insertions and more deletions. Shorter templates might be favored by PCR, equally in patients and controls.

The TCR sequence derives from a man aged 25-45 years with type 1 diabetes. Material for sequencing was central memory CD4+ T cells from blood. The rearrangement uses TRBV18 and TRBJ1-5; D uncertain. DNA for the CDR3: TGTGCCAGCTCACCTCGACGGATGGACGACGTTAGCAATCAGCCCCAGCATTTT. Protein product: CASSPRRMDDVSNQPQHF. Full variable domain (missing parts from reference TRBV18 and TRBJ1-5): NAGVMQNPRHLVRRRGQEARLRCSPMKGHSHVYWYRQLPEEGLKFMVYLQKENIIDESGMPKERFSAEFPKEGPSILRIQQVVRGDSAAYFCASSPRRMDDVSNQPQHFGDGTRLSIL.